The 24 T cell receptor beta chains reported below all come from one sample, sequenced in a study of blood T cell repertoires in COVID-19 (dated by TCRdb to about 2020). Library preparation employed the immunoSEQ multiplex PCR assay. Imported from immuneACCESS, the table was reduced by TCRdb to in-frame sequences with V and J called. These copies leave out some clones; in studies compared against another copy, an unresolved V gene accounts for under half, and the cause of the remainder is not known. This sample has 250,000 to 350,000 clones in its table, and about 85% of those were observed once. The top ten clones comprise about 2.2% of the sample. The sequenced sample was peripheral blood. The source of these receptors is a woman aged 50 to 60 who had recovered from COVID-19.

The chain combines TRBV4-3 with TRBJ1-1; 7 bases agree with TRBD1. The CDR3 consists of 16 residues. Per germline, CDR1 LGHNA and CDR2 YSLEER. The J segment lost 2 bases and the V segment lost 0 bases, leaving 6 bases of the junction unmatched. This CDR3 is CASSQEATGFNTEAFF. CDR3 coding DNA: TGCGCCAGCAGCCAAGAAGCGACAGGGTTTAACACTGAAGCTTTCTTT.

CDR3 sequence: CASSLGDYNTGELFF. Here the CDR3 DNA reads TGTGCCAGCAGCTTAGGGGACTATAACACCGGGGAGCTGTTTTTT. The chain has TRBV11-1 and TRBJ2-2; 7 positions match TRBD2. The germline CDR1 and CDR2 sequences are SGHAT and FQDESV (reference sequence). The ends lost 1 base at V and 2 bases at J; junction bases unmatched: 1. The CDR3 totals 15 residues.

Concerning this clone: The sample holds other DNA sequences that translate to the same CDR3. V usage is TRBV2 and J usage is TRBJ1-6; no reliable D call. The CDR3 has 16 amino acids. V was shortened by 4 bases and J by 0 bases, with 10 bases between the two germline ends. Germline CDR1 and CDR2: SNHLY and FYNNEI. The DNA of the CDR3 is TGTGCCAGCAGTGGGACGGGGAGCTCCTATAATTCACCCCTCCACTTT. Translation gives CASSGTGSSYNSPLHF.

V usage is TRBV28 and J usage is TRBJ1-2, with a tentative D call TRBD1 (5 bases). CDR1 is MDHEN, CDR2 SYDVKM, per germline. The CDR3 extends over 15 amino acids. With 6 bases removed from V and 5 bases from J, the gap between germline ends came to 19 bases. This CDR3 reads CASSPGGAGGYGYTF. The DNA for the CDR3 is TGTGCCAGCAGCCCCGGGGGTGCCGGGGGGTATGGCTACACCTTC.

The gene calls are TRBV3-1 (or the pseudogene TRBV3-2) and TRBJ1-2, with D hard to call. The CDR3 is 13 residues long. Trimming took 5 bases from V and 4 from J, leaving 11 bases between them. Looked up from germline, CDR1 is LGHDT and CDR2 is YNNKEL (reference sequence). The CDR3: CASSVRFLYGYTF. Written as DNA, the CDR3 is TGTGCCAGCAGCGTCAGGTTCCTCTATGGCTACACCTTC.

V is TRBV4-3 and J is TRBJ2-2; tentative D call: TRBD1 (5 bases). V was pared by 5 bases and J by 9 bases, with 22 bases between. Germline values: CDR1 LGHNA, CDR2 YSLEER. There are 16 residues in the CDR3. CDR3 protein: CASSYSQGLGYRELFF. The CDR3 DNA reads TGCGCCAGCAGCTATAGCCAGGGCCTAGGTTACCGGGAGCTGTTTTTT.

V gene TRBV7-3 combines with J gene TRBJ1-2, with TRBD1 identical over 9 bases. Trimming cost V 1 base and J 6 bases; bases outside gene matches: 6. The CDR3 extends over 15 amino acids. CDR1 SGHTA and CDR2 FQGTGA come from the germline V gene. CDR3 amino acids: CASSLRGQGVDGYTF. Here the CDR3 DNA reads TGTGCCAGCAGCTTAAGGGGACAGGGAGTCGATGGCTACACCTTC.

The genes are TRBV4-1 and TRBJ1-3, with 9 bases matching TRBD1. CDR1 and CDR2 (germline): MGHRA, YSYEKL. The junction had 9 bases not matched to a gene; V was cut back by 5 bases and J by 4 bases. There are 16 residues in the CDR3. DNA of the CDR3: TGCGCCAGCAGCGACCCTCGGACAGGGGCAGGAAACACCATATATTTT. It translates to CASSDPRTGAGNTIYF.

The CDR3 sequence is CASSPNGGGRSTEAFF. CDR3 DNA: TGTGCCAGCAGCCCGAACGGGGGAGGACGGAGCACTGAAGCTTTCTTT. This chain links TRBV7-2 with TRBJ1-1; D perhaps matches TRBD1 (5 bases). CDR1 and CDR2 (germline): SGHTA, FQGNSA. This CDR3 has 16 amino acids. V dropped 5 bases and J dropped 4 bases, with 20 bases sitting between them.

The chain is built from TRBV4-3 and TRBJ2-2; 12 bases are a match to TRBD2. The CDR3 is made up of 18 amino acids. Per the germline V gene, CDR1 is LGHNA and CDR2 is YSLEER. V dropped 0 bases and J dropped 4; count of bases not matched to a gene: 6. CDR3 protein: CASSQDLAGGRGTGELFF. DNA of the CDR3: TGCGCCAGCAGCCAAGATCTAGCGGGGGGGCGTGGCACCGGGGAGCTGTTTTTT.

This clone occurred once. The genes are TRBV7-3 and TRBJ2-3; D not resolved. This CDR3 region has 14 residues. Germline V gene lookup returns CDR1 SGHTA and CDR2 FQGTGA. V dropped 5 bases and J dropped 1 base, with 10 bases sitting between them. CDR3 sequence (DNA): TGTGCCAGCAGCCATGAACTACGCACAGATACGCAGTATTTT. Amino acids: CASSHELRTDTQYF.

The V call is TRBV11-3, the J call TRBJ2-1; 8 positions match TRBD1. This CDR3 spans 18 amino acids. Germline V lookup: CDR1 SGHNT, CDR2 YENEEA. The trim removed 5 bases at V and 6 bases at J, leaving 18 bases unmatched. CDR3 nucleotides: TGTGCCAGCAGCCCACAGGGGGGAGGAGGGAGAGGGGGCAATGAGCAGTTCTTC. Protein: CASSPQGGGGRGGNEQFF.

The rearrangement links TRBV24-1 to TRBJ2-1; TRBD2 matches 8 bases. Trimming cost V 4 bases and J 7 bases; bases outside gene matches: 11. Germline-derived CDR1 and CDR2 are KGHDR and SFDVKD. This CDR3 contains 16 residues. This CDR3 reads CATSDISGKGGNEQFF. The CDR3, as DNA: TGTGCCACCAGTGACATTAGCGGGAAGGGTGGTAATGAGCAGTTCTTC.

V is TRBV15 and J is TRBJ2-7, with D possibly TRBD1 on 5 matching bases. The V end lost 6 bases, the J end lost 6 bases, and 9 bases lay between the germline ends. The CDR3 consists of 11 residues. Germline CDR1 and CDR2: LNHNV and YYDKDF (reference sequence). The DNA for the CDR3 is TGTGCCACCAGTGGTGGGGCCGAGCAGTACTTC. It encodes CATSGGAEQYF.

This chain connects TRBV19 to TRBJ1-5; perhaps TRBD1 as D (6 bases). The CDR3 is 14 residues long. Trimming stripped 3 bases from V and 5 bases from J, with 11 bases between. The germline gives CDR1 LNHDA, CDR2 SQIVND (reference sequence). The CDR3 here is CASSMRAGDQPQHF. Written as DNA, the CDR3 is TGTGCCAGTAGTATGAGGGCAGGGGATCAGCCCCAGCATTTT.

This chain joins TRBV7-6 and TRBJ1-1; the D is unclear. Germline CDR1 SGHVS, CDR2 FNYEAQ. There are 15 residues in the CDR3. V lost 5 bases and J 3 bases, leaving 16 bases between the germline ends. The CDR3 loop is CASSPGRALDTEAFF. CDR3 nucleotides: TGTGCCAGCAGCCCTGGGAGGGCTTTGGACACTGAAGCTTTCTTT.

J is TRBJ1-3 and V is TRBV3-1 (or the pseudogene TRBV3-2); tentative D call: TRBD1 (6 bases). The CDR3 sequence is 17 residues long. CDR1 and CDR2 (germline): LGHDT, YNNKEL (reference sequence). Trimming left V 4 bases short and J 3 bases short, with 19 bases between. The CDR3 bases are TGTGCCAGCAGCCGAGGACCTTTCCGAGGGGGTGGAAACACCATATATTTT. It codes for CASSRGPFRGGGNTIYF.

The V and J genes are TRBV14 and TRBJ1-4; D may be TRBD1 (5 bases). The CDR3 runs 13 residues. V was cut by 0 bases and J by 6 bases, with 5 bases left in between. Per germline, CDR1 SGHDN and CDR2 FVKESK. CDR3 amino acids: CASSQETDEKLFF. The CDR3 DNA sequence: TGTGCCAGCAGCCAAGAGACAGATGAAAAACTGTTTTTT. The entire variable domain, with the rest obtained from reference TRBV14 and TRBJ1-4, is as follows: EAGVTQFPSHSVIEKGQTVTLRCDPISGHDNLYWYRRVMGKEIKFLLHFVKESKQDESGMPNNRFLAERTGGTYSTLKVQPAELEDSGVYFCASSQETDEKLFFGSGTQLSVL.

CDR3 sequence: CASSLRREMSYLETQYF. The CDR3 nucleotides are TGTGCCAGCAGCTTACGACGGGAGATGAGTTATTTAGAGACCCAGTACTTC. The V and J genes are TRBV7-3 and TRBJ2-5, with D maybe TRBD2 (6 bases). This CDR3 comprises 17 residues. The V gene lost 2 bases and the J gene lost 4 bases, with 20 bases spanning the gap. Per germline, CDR1 SGHTA and CDR2 FQGTGA.

This chain links TRBV24-1 with TRBJ1-2; 7 bases map to TRBD1. The V and J ends lost 4 bases and 5 bases, in that order; junction bases with no gene match: 3. This CDR3 spans 13 amino acids. Germline V gene sequence: CDR1 KGHDR, CDR2 SFDVKD. The CDR3 region has the DNA TGTGCCACCAGTGAGAGGGGGCGATATGGCTACACCTTC. It yields the protein CATSERGRYGYTF.

The genes are TRBV4-3 and TRBJ2-3, with TRBD1 matching over 10 bases. The CDR3 has 22 amino acids. The germline V gene has CDR1 LGHNA and CDR2 YSLEER. V gave up 1 base and J gave up 0 bases; unmatched junction bases: 19. The CDR3 spells CASSQGPHGGTGATPSTDTQYF. The CDR3 region has the DNA TGCGCCAGCAGCCAAGGCCCCCACGGCGGGACAGGGGCAACTCCTAGCACAGATACGCAGTATTTT.

The chain has TRBV7-8 and TRBJ2-6; perhaps TRBD1 as D (6 bases). V lost 0 bases, J lost 1 base, and 7 bases lay in between. The length of the CDR3 is 16 residues. Germline V gene data show CDR1 as SGHVS and CDR2 as FQNEAQ. CDR3 residues: CASSLADRSGANVLTF. The CDR3 DNA reads TGTGCCAGCAGCTTAGCCGACAGGTCTGGGGCCAACGTCCTGACTTTC. The full variable domain, its missing parts supplied by reference TRBV7-8 and TRBJ2-6, is GAGVSQSPRYKVAKRGQDVALRCDPISGHVSLFWYQQALGQGPEFLTYFQNEAQLDKSGLPSDRFFAERPEGSVSTLKIQRTQQEDSAVYLCASSLADRSGANVLTFGAGSRLTVL.

The V gene is TRBV19, the J gene TRBJ2-1; 7 nucleotides align to TRBD1. The trim removed 10 bases at V and 7 bases at J, leaving 10 bases unmatched. CDR1 and CDR2 (germline): LNHDA, SQIVND (reference sequence). The CDR3 covers 13 residues. For the CDR3, the DNA is TGTGCCACCACAGGGGTTTTTGGGAATGAGCAGTTCTTC. Translation: CATTGVFGNEQFF.

Details on this clone: The sample carries other DNA sequences with the same CDR3. The chain employs TRBV19 and TRBJ1-5, with D perhaps TRBD1 (5 bases). The CDR3 runs to 13 residues. V lost 6 bases to trimming and J lost 7 bases, with 13 bases between them. Looked up from germline, CDR1 is LNHDA and CDR2 is SQIVND (reference sequence). CDR3 region: CASSPGGGQPQHF. In DNA, the CDR3 is TGTGCCAGTAGCCCCGGGGGAGGACAGCCCCAGCATTTT.